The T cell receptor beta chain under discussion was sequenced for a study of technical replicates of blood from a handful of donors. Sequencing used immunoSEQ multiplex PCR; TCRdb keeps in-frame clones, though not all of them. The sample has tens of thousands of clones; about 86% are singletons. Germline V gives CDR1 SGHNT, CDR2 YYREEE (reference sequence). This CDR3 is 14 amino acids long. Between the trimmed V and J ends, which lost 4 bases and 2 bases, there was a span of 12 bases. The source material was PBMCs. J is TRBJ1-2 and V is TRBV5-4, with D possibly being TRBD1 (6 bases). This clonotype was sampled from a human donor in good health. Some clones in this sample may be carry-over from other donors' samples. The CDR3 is CASSKSGQNYGYTF. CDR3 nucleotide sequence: TGTGCCAGCAGCAAGTCAGGACAGAACTATGGCTACACCTTC.